This note documents a single TCR beta chain sequence. Its antigen is undetermined. The CDR3 covers 17 residues. After removal of 2 bases from V and 4 bases from J, the junction contained 10 bases not matched to a gene. Germline V gene sequence: CDR1 MNHEY, CDR2 SMNVEV (reference sequence). This sample stems from a study of identical twins. A single record per CDR3 protein comes from TCRdb applying MiXCR to the 5' RACE reads. Of approximately 470,000 distinct CDR3 sequences listed, 13% to 15% were seen once; the top ten hold around 0.48%. Healthy Caucasians provided all donations. Findings and caveats of the study: Among out-of-frame alpha sequences shared by twins, low generation probability occurred in excess. Excess sharing between twins was weaker in beta out-of-frame sequences.

Another study also made use of these data, one on yellow fever vaccine responses in identical twins.

This sequence originates from a woman younger than 30 in good health. The material sequenced was CD4+ T cells sorted from blood. The chain employs TRBV27 and TRBJ2-7; 11 bases align to TRBD2. The CDR3 region is CASSLTSGGPNPYEQYF. The CDR3 coding sequence is TGTGCCAGCAGTTTAACTAGCGGGGGCCCGAACCCTTACGAGCAGTACTTC.